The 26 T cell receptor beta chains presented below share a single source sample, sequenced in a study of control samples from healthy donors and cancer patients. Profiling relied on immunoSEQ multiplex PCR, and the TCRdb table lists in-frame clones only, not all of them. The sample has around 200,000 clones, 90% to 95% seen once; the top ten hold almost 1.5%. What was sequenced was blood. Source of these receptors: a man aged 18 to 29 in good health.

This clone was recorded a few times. The CDR3 loop reads CASSPETGLDNSPLHF. For the CDR3, the DNA is TGTGCCAGCTCTCCGGAGACAGGGTTGGATAATTCACCCCTCCACTTT. This chain joins TRBV18 and TRBJ1-6; 7 bases are a match to TRBD1. Germline CDR1 KGHSH, CDR2 LQKENI. V trimming: 6 bases; J trimming: 5 bases; junction bases outside the gene matches: 10. This CDR3 comprises 16 residues.

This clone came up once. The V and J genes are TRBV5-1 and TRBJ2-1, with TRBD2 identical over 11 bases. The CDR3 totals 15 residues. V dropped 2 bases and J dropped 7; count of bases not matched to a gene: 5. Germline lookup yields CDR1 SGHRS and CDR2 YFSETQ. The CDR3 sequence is CASSLLAGDLNEQFF. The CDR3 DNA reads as TGCGCCAGCAGCTTACTAGCGGGGGACCTAAATGAGCAGTTCTTC. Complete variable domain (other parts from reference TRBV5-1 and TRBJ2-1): KAGVTQTPRYLIKTRGQQVTLSCSPISGHRSVSWYQQTPGQGLQFLFEYFSETQRNKGNFPGRFSGRQFSNSRSEMNVSTLELGDSALYLCASSLLAGDLNEQFFGPGTRLTVL.

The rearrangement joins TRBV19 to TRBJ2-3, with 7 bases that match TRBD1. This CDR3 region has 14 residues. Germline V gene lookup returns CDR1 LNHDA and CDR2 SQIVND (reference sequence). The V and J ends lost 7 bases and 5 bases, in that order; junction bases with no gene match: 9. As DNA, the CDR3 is TGTGCCAGTAATGAGGGGGCGTCGAGAGATACGCAGTATTTT. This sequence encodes CASNEGASRDTQYF. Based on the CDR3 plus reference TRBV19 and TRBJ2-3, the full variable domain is DGGITQSPKYLFRKEGQNVTLSCEQNLNHDAMYWYRQDPGQGLRLIYYSQIVNDFQKGDIAEGYSVSREKKESFPLTVTSAQKNPTAFYLCASNEGASRDTQYFGPGTRLTVL.

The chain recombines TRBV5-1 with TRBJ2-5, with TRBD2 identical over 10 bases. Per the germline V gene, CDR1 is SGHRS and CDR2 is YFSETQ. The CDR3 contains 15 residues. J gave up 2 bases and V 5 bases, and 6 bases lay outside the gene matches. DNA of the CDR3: TGCGCCAGCAGACCTAGCGGGGGTATACAAGAGACCCAGTACTTC. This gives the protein CASRPSGGIQETQYF.

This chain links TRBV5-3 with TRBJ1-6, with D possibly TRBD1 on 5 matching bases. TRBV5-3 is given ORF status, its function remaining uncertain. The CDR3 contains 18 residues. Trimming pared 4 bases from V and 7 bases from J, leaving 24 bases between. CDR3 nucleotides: TGTGCCAGAAGCCCACTTTTAGGCCCGGGACGTCGGAATTCACCCCTCCACTTT. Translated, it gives CARSPLLGPGRRNSPLHF.

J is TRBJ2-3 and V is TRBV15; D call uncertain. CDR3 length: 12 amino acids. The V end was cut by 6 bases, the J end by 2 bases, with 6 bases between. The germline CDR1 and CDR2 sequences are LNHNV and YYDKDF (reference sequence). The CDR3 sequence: CATSILTDTQYF. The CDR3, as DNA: TGTGCCACCAGTATACTCACAGATACGCAGTATTTT.

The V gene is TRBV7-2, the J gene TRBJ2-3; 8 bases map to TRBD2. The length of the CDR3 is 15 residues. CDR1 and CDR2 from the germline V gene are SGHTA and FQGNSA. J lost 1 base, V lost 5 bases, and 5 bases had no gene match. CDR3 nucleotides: TGTGCCAGCAGCCTACAAGCGGGGGGCACAGATACGCAGTATTTT. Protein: CASSLQAGGTDTQYF.

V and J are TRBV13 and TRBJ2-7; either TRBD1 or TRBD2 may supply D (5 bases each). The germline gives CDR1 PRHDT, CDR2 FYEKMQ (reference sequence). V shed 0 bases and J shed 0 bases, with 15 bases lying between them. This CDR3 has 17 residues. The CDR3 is CASSLGGALPSSYEQYF. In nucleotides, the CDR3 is TGTGCCAGCAGCTTAGGCGGGGCTTTACCTTCCTCCTACGAGCAGTACTTC.

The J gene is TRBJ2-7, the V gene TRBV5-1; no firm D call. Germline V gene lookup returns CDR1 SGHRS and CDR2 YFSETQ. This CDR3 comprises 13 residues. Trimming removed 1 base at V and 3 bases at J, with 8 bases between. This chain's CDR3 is CASSLRHNYEQYF. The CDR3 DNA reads TGCGCCAGCAGCTTGCGACACAACTACGAGCAGTACTTC.

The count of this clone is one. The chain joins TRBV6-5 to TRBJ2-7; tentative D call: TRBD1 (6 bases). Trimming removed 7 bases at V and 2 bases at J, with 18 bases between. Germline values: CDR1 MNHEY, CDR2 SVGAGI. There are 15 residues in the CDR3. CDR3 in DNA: TGTGCCAGCACCCGAAGGTTTTCAGGGGCCTACGAGCAGTACTTC. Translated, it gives CASTRRFSGAYEQYF.

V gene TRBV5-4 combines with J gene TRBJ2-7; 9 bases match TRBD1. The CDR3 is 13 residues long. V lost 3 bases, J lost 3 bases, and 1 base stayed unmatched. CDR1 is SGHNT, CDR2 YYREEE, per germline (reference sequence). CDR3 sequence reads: CASSWDRVYEQYF. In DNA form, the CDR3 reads TGTGCCAGCAGCTGGGACAGGGTCTACGAGCAGTACTTC.

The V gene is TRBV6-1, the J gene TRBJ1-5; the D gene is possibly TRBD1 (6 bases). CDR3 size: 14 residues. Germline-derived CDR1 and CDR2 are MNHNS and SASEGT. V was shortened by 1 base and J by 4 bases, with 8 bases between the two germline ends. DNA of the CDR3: TGTGCCAGCAGTGAAGGGACAGAAAATCAGCCCCAGCATTTT. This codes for CASSEGTENQPQHF.

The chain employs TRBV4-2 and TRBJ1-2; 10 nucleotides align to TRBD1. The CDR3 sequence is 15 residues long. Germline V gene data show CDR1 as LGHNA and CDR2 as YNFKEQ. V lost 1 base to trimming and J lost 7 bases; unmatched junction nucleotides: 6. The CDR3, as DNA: TGTGCCAGCAGCCAAGGATCGGGACAGGGGAGTGGCTACACCTTC. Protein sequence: CASSQGSGQGSGYTF.

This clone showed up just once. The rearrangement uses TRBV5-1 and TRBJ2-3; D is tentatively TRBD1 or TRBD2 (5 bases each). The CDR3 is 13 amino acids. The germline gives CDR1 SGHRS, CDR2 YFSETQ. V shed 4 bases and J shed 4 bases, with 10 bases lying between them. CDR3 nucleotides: TGCGCCAGCAGCCTCGGGACGGCAGATACGCAGTATTTT. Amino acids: CASSLGTADTQYF.

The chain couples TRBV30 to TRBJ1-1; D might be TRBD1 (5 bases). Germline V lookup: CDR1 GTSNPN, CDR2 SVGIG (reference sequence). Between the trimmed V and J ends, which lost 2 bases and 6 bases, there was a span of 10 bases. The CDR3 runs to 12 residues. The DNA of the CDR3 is TGTGCCTGGAGTCTCCTAGGGGCTGAAGCTTTCTTT. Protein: CAWSLLGAEAFF.

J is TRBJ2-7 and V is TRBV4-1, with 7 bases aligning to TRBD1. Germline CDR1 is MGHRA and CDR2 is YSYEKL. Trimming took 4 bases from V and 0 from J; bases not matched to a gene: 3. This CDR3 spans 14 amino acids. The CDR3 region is CASSPDRSSYEQYF. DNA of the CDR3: TGCGCCAGCAGCCCGGACAGGTCCTCCTACGAGCAGTACTTC.

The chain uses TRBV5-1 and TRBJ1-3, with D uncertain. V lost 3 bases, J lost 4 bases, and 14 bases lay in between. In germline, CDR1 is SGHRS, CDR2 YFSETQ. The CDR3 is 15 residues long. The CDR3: CASSSAPSEGNTIYF. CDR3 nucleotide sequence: TGCGCCAGCAGCTCTGCACCATCGGAAGGAAACACCATATATTTT.

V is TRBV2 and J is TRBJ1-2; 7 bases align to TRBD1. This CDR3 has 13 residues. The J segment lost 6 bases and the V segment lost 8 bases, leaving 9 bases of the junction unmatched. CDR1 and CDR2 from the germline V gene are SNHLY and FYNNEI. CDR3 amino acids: CASGRTGADGYTF. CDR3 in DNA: TGTGCCAGCGGGCGAACAGGGGCTGATGGCTACACCTTC.

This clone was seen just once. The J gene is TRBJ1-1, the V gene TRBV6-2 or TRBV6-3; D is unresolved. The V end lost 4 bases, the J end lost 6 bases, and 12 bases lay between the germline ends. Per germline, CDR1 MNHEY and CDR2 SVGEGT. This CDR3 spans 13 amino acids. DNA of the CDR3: TGTGCCAGCAGTTTGGTGCGTAACGCTGAAGCTTTCTTT. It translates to CASSLVRNAEAFF.

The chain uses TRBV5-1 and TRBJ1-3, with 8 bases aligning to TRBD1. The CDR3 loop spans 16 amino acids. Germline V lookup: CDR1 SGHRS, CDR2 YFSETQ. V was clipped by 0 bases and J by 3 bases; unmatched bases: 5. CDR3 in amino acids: CASSLGLTGGGNTIYF. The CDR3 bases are TGCGCCAGCAGCTTGGGCCTTACAGGGGGTGGAAACACCATATATTTT.

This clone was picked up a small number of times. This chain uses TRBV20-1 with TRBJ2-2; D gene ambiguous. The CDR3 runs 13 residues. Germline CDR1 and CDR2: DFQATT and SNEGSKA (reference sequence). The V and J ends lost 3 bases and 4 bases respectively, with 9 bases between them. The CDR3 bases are TGCAGTGCTAGTTGGCCGGGCACCGGGGAGCTGTTTTTT. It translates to CSASWPGTGELFF.

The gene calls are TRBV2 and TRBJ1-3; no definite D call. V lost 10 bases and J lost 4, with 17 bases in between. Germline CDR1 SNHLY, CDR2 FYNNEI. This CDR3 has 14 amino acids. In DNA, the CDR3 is TGTGCCACCACGGTTTCAGCGGCAGGAAACACCATATATTTT. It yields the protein CATTVSAAGNTIYF. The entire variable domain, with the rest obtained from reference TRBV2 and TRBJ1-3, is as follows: EPEVTQTPSHQVTQMGQEVILRCVPISNHLYFYWYRQILGQKVEFLVSFYNNEISEKSEIFDDQFSVERPDGSNFTLKIRSTKLEDSAMYFCATTVSAAGNTIYFGEGSWLTVV.

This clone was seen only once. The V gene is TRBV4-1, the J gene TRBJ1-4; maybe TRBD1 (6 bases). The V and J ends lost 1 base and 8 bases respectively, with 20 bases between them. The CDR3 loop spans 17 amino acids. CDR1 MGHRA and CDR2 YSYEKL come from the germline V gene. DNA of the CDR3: TGCGCCAGCAGCCAAGTGGTTAGTGGAGGGGGTAGAGAAAAACTGTTTTTT. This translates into CASSQVVSGGGREKLFF.

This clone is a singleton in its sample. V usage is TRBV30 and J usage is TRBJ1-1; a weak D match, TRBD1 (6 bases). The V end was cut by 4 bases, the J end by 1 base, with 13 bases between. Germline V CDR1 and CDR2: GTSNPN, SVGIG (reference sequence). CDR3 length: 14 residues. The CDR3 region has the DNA TGTGCCTGGATAAAGAGGACAGCGAACACTGAAGCTTTCTTT. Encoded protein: CAWIKRTANTEAFF.

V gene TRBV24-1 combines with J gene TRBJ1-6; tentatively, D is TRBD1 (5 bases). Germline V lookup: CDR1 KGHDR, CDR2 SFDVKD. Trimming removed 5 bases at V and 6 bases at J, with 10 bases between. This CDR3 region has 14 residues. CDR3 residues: CATSGGGGNSPLHF. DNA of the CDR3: TGTGCCACCAGTGGCGGGGGGGGTAATTCACCCCTCCACTTT.

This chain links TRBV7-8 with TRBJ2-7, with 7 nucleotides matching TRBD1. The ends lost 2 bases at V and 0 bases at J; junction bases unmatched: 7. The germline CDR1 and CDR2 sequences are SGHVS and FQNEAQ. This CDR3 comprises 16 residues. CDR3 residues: CASSLYGQVSSYEQYF. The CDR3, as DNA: TGTGCCAGCAGCTTATACGGACAGGTTAGCTCCTACGAGCAGTACTTC.